This record covers a single T cell receptor (beta chain). These data come from a study of T cell changes during pregnancy in multiple sclerosis. The CDR3 covers 14 residues. Trimming cost V 6 bases and J 4 bases; bases outside gene matches: 8. Germline lookup yields CDR1 LNHDA and CDR2 SQIVND (reference sequence). The assay was immunoSEQ multiplex PCR, and TCRdb's table has in-frame clones only and misses some. The sample has around 88,000 clones; 80% to 95% are singletons. Material: peripheral blood, obtained in the first trimester of pregnancy. The gene calls are TRBV19 and TRBJ1-1, with 7 bases that match TRBD1. The sequence came from a female donor with multiple sclerosis, enrolled in a pregnancy study. CDR3 region: CASRTRQGPTEAFF. CDR3 sequence (DNA): TGTGCCAGTAGAACTCGACAGGGACCCACTGAAGCTTTCTTT.